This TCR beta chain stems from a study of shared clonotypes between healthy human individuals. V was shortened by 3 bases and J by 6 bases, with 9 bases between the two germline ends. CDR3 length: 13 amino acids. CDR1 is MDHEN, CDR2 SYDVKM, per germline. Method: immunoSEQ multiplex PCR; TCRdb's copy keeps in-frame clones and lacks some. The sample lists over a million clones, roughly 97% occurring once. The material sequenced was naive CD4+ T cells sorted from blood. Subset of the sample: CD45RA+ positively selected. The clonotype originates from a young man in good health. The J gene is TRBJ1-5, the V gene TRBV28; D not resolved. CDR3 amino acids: CASSFVVSQPQHF. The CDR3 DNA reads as TGTGCCAGCAGTTTCGTTGTGTCTCAGCCCCAGCATTTT.